A selection of T cell receptor beta chains follows, all from one sample in a study of blood T cells in healthy people across ages. A single record per CDR3 protein comes from TCRdb applying MiXCR to the 5' RACE reads. Found here are 700,000 to 800,000 distinct CDR3 sequences, roughly 47% of them singletons; the top ten hold more than 20%. Sequencing was performed on blood. Receptors originate from a woman between 55 and 75 years old in good health. Each CDR3 is given with its conserved first and last residue. The D gene is left open where the match is weak. Clone size is not always given. Where it is, it says once, few, many or a class for expanded clones.

V gene: TRBV24-1
J gene: TRBJ2-1
clone size: once
CDR3 length: 13
D gene: -
CDR3 protein: CATSDSRHNEQFF
CDR3 DNA: TGTGCCACCAGTGATTCCAGGCACAATGAGCAGTTCTTC

V gene: TRBV28
J gene: TRBJ1-1
clone size: few
CDR3 length: 13
D gene: -
CDR3 protein: CASTGTVNTEAFF
CDR3 DNA: TGTGCCAGCACGGGGACTGTGAACACTGAAGCTTTCTTT

V gene: TRBV6-5
J gene: TRBJ2-6
clone size: -
CDR3 length: 15
D gene: -
CDR3 protein: CASSSAISGANVLTF
CDR3 DNA: TGTGCCAGCAGTTCGGCTATCTCTGGGGCCAACGTCCTGACTTTC

V gene: TRBV20-1
J gene: TRBJ2-5
clone size: -
CDR3 length: 19
D gene: TRBD1
CDR3 protein: CSALPGQGQGILLQETQYF
CDR3 DNA: TGCAGTGCCCTACCGGGACAGGGTCAAGGCATCTTGCTCCAAGAGACCCAGTACTTC

V gene: TRBV6-6
J gene: TRBJ1-2
clone size: -
CDR3 length: 15
D gene: -
CDR3 protein: CASTDGNRVVYGYTF
CDR3 DNA: TGTGCCAGCACCGACGGAAACAGGGTGGTCTATGGCTACACCTTC

V gene: TRBV28
J gene: TRBJ1-2
clone size: -
CDR3 length: 14
D gene: -
CDR3 protein: CASIEYSGPCGYTF
CDR3 DNA: TGTGCCAGCATCGAATACTCCGGACCCTGTGGCTACACCTTC

V gene: TRBV12-3/TRBV12-4
J gene: TRBJ1-6
clone size: -
CDR3 length: 13
D gene: -
CDR3 protein: CASSRDGNSPLHF
CDR3 DNA: TGTGCCAGCAGCCGGGACGGAAATTCACCCCTCCACTTT

V gene: TRBV2
J gene: TRBJ1-1
clone size: -
CDR3 length: 12
D gene: -
CDR3 protein: CASLVISTEAFF
CDR3 DNA: TGTGCCAGCCTGGTGATCTCCACTGAAGCTTTCTTT

V gene: TRBV7-2
J gene: TRBJ2-7
clone size: -
CDR3 length: 15
D gene: -
CDR3 protein: CASSFRGSDSYEQYF
CDR3 DNA: TGTGCCAGCAGCTTCAGAGGGAGCGACTCCTACGAGCAGTACTTC

V gene: TRBV9
J gene: TRBJ2-2
clone size: -
CDR3 length: 16
D gene: TRBD1
CDR3 protein: CASSAETGRNTGELFF
CDR3 DNA: TGTGCCAGCAGCGCCGAGACAGGGAGGAACACCGGGGAGCTGTTTTTT

V gene: TRBV20-1
J gene: TRBJ2-1
clone size: -
CDR3 length: 14
D gene: -
CDR3 protein: CSARGPLNYNEQFF
CDR3 DNA: TGCAGTGCTAGGGGGCCACTGAACTACAATGAGCAGTTCTTC

V gene: TRBV7-9
J gene: TRBJ2-1
clone size: few
CDR3 length: 12
D gene: -
CDR3 protein: CASSPQVGEQFF
CDR3 DNA: TGTGCCAGCAGCCCCCAGGTTGGTGAGCAGTTCTTC

V gene: TRBV20-1
J gene: TRBJ2-7
clone size: few
CDR3 length: 16
D gene: TRBD1
CDR3 protein: CSARDEQGGHLFEQYF
CDR3 DNA: TGCAGTGCTAGAGATGAACAGGGGGGCCACTTGTTCGAGCAGTACTTC

V gene: TRBV9
J gene: TRBJ1-3
clone size: -
CDR3 length: 16
D gene: TRBD1
CDR3 protein: CASSAGGSRSGNTIYF
CDR3 DNA: TGTGCCAGCAGCGCAGGGGGTTCCAGATCGGGAAACACCATATATTTT

V gene: TRBV20-1
J gene: TRBJ2-1
clone size: -
CDR3 length: 15
D gene: TRBD1
CDR3 protein: CSALVRDRTYNEQFF
CDR3 DNA: TGCAGTGCCCTGGTCAGGGACAGGACGTACAATGAGCAGTTCTTC

V gene: TRBV6-5
J gene: TRBJ2-3
clone size: many
CDR3 length: 15
D gene: TRBD2
CDR3 protein: CASSLSGRAFDTQYF
CDR3 DNA: TGTGCCAGCAGCCTTAGCGGGAGAGCATTTGATACGCAGTATTTT

V gene: TRBV6-2/TRBV6-3
J gene: TRBJ2-5
clone size: -
CDR3 length: 11
D gene: -
CDR3 protein: CASTSQETQYF
CDR3 DNA: TGTGCCAGCACCTCCCAAGAGACCCAGTACTTC

V gene: TRBV25-1
J gene: TRBJ2-1
clone size: -
CDR3 length: 13
D gene: -
CDR3 protein: CAGSRALRETQFF
CDR3 DNA: TGTGCCGGCAGTCGGGCCTTGAGGGAGACCCAGTTCTTC

V gene: TRBV7-2
J gene: TRBJ2-3
clone size: many
CDR3 length: 14
D gene: -
CDR3 protein: CASSLGGFTDTQYF
CDR3 DNA: TGTGCCAGCAGCTTAGGGGGATTCACAGATACGCAGTATTTT